The sample holds one count of the clone carrying this T cell receptor beta chain. The antigen is unknown. The CDR3 has 14 residues. Germline CDR1 LNHDA, CDR2 SQIVND (reference sequence). V was pared by 8 bases and J by 1 base, with 12 bases between. This specimen belongs to a study of T cell responses to AZD1222 COVID-19 vaccine. Sequencing was performed with immunoSEQ multiplex PCR; in TCRdb, only in-frame clones are kept and a portion is missing. The data show roughly 180,000 clones, 92% seen once. Broader study findings: The study identified only five or six AZD1222 recipients as seropositive at baseline.

This clonotype originated in an adult who received the AZD1222 COVID-19 vaccine. Specimen: peripheral blood, collected 28 days after the second AZD1222 dose. This rearrangement joins TRBV19 to TRBJ1-5; D might be TRBD1 (5 bases). The CDR3 DNA reads as TGTGCCAGTGGGGGGGGATCGAGCAATCAGCCCCAGCATTTT. Its protein is CASGGGSSNQPQHF.